A single sample is the source of the 4 T cell receptor beta chains below, sequenced in a study of CD8 T cells in Susac syndrome. RNA, at about 0.45 to 1 ug, was reverse transcribed with random hexamers. Using its own MiXCR run on the immunoSEQ multiplex PCR reads, TCRdb lists one record per CDR3 protein. The sample contains 130,000 or so distinct CDR3 sequences, around nine tenths of which appear only once. The source material was CD8+ T cells from PBMCs. The receptors were sampled from a human donor with multiple sclerosis.

The genes are TRBV9 and TRBJ1-1, with TRBD1 identical over 7 bases. The CDR3 totals 17 residues. Germline V gene data show CDR1 as SGDLS and CDR2 as YYNGEE. V gave up 0 bases and J gave up 3 bases; unmatched junction bases: 11. Written as DNA, the CDR3 is TGTGCCAGCAGCGTAGGGTTAGGGACAGCCGGGGACACTGAAGCTTTCTTT. Amino acids: CASSVGLGTAGDTEAFF.

V usage is TRBV19 and J usage is TRBJ1-1; D is ambiguous. Trimming left V 1 base short and J 3 bases short, with 12 bases between. This CDR3 is 15 amino acids long. Germline V gene data show CDR1 as LNHDA and CDR2 as SQIVND (reference sequence). CDR3 coding DNA: TGTGCCAGTAGTATAGGGCCGGGGATGGACACTGAAGCTTTCTTT. Protein: CASSIGPGMDTEAFF.

The gene calls are TRBV7-9 and TRBJ2-7; D is possibly TRBD2 (6 bases). Per the germline V gene, CDR1 is SEHNR and CDR2 is FQNEAQ (reference sequence). V dropped 6 bases and J dropped 0 bases, with 9 bases sitting between them. The CDR3 loop spans 13 amino acids. The DNA for the CDR3 is TGTGCCAGCAGACTGGGGGGCTCCTACGAGCAGTACTTC. This encodes CASRLGGSYEQYF.

The chain links TRBV20-1 to TRBJ1-5; 8 nucleotides line up with TRBD1. CDR1 is DFQATT, CDR2 SNEGSKA, per germline (reference sequence). Germline trimming cut 5 bases from V and 3 bases from J; bases unmatched to any gene: 15. This CDR3 is 17 amino acids long. CDR3: CSAPRLSDRANNQPQHF. DNA of the CDR3: TGCAGTGCTCCACGGCTCTCGGACAGGGCCAACAATCAGCCCCAGCATTTT.